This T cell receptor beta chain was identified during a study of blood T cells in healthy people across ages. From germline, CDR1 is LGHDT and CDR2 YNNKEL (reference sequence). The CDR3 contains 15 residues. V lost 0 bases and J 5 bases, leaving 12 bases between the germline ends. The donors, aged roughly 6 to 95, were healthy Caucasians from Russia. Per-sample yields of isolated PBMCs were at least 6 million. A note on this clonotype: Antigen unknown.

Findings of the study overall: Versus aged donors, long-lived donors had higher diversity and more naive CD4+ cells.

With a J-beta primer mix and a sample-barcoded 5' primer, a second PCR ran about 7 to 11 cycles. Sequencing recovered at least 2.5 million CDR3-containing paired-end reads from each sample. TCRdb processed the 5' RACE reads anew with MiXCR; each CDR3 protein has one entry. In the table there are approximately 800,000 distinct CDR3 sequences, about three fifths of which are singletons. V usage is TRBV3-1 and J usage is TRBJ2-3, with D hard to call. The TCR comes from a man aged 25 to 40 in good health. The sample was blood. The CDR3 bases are TGTGCCAGCAGCCAAGATCTGTTCTTGGGAGATACGCAGTATTTT. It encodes CASSQDLFLGDTQYF.